The 18 T cell receptor beta chains below all came from one sample that was sequenced in a study of shared clonotypes between healthy human individuals. Terminally differentiated effector memory CD45RA+ cells were excluded from the naive CD8 cells, which were CD45RO-negative and positively selected for CCR7. The data were produced by immunoSEQ multiplex PCR, yet TCRdb's version contains in-frame clones alone and is incomplete. The table has some 2 million clones, roughly 94% seen once. Sequences were obtained from naive CD8+ T cells sorted from blood. The receptors stem from a man aged 18 to 29 in good health.

This chain links TRBV14 with TRBJ2-5; a weak D match, TRBD1 (7 bases). V gave up 4 bases and J gave up 5 bases, with 14 bases separating them. This CDR3 comprises 14 residues. From germline, CDR1 is SGHDN and CDR2 FVKESK. CDR3 region: CASSPLQGGETQYF. The CDR3 nucleotides read TGTGCCAGCAGCCCCCTTCAGGGGGGCGAGACCCAGTACTTC.

The chain couples TRBV6-5 to TRBJ2-7, with 7 bases lining up with TRBD1. Trimming cost V 8 bases and J 3 bases; bases outside gene matches: 7. Germline CDR1 MNHEY, CDR2 SVGAGI. The CDR3 sequence is 13 residues long. Here the CDR3 reads CASGHRQGYEQYF. The CDR3 nucleotides read TGTGCCAGCGGCCATAGACAGGGCTACGAGCAGTACTTC.

This chain links TRBV5-6 with TRBJ1-1; no reliable D call. Germline V gene sequence: CDR1 SGHDT, CDR2 YYEEEE. This CDR3 comprises 12 residues. Deletions cut 1 base from V and 7 bases from J, with 8 bases between. The CDR3 sequence: CASSLWTGEAFF. Here the CDR3 DNA reads TGTGCCAGCAGCTTGTGGACCGGTGAAGCTTTCTTT.

The rearrangement uses TRBV27 and TRBJ2-7; 8 nucleotides line up with TRBD2. Germline V gives CDR1 MNHEY, CDR2 SMNVEV (reference sequence). CDR3 length: 17 amino acids. V lost 0 bases, J lost 1 base, and 8 bases stayed unmatched. The CDR3 DNA reads as TGTGCCAGCAGTTTATCGGCTAGCGGGTATATTTCCTACGAGCAGTACTTC. Its translation is CASSLSASGYISYEQYF.

The chain recombines TRBV29-1 with TRBJ2-2, with D uncertain. This CDR3 region has 13 residues. V gave up 4 bases and J gave up 1 base, with 7 bases separating them. The germline gives CDR1 SQVTM, CDR2 ANQGSEA. CDR3 DNA: TGCAGCGTTGTTCACTGGAACACCGGGGAGCTGTTTTTT. This translates into CSVVHWNTGELFF.

The gene calls are TRBV2 and TRBJ2-7, with D hard to call. The CDR3 is 12 amino acids. V shed 7 bases and J shed 2 bases, with 9 bases lying between them. Germline CDR1 SNHLY, CDR2 FYNNEI. The CDR3 nucleotides are TGTGCCAGCACTGTCGGAACCTACGAGCAGTACTTC. This sequence encodes CASTVGTYEQYF.

The chain employs TRBV2 and TRBJ1-1, with 7 bases lining up with TRBD1. The CDR3 consists of 13 residues. The J segment lost 3 bases and the V segment lost 6 bases, leaving 4 bases of the junction unmatched. CDR1 and CDR2 (germline): SNHLY, FYNNEI. CDR3 amino acids: CASSDRADTEAFF. CDR3 sequence (DNA): TGTGCCAGCAGCGACAGGGCCGACACTGAAGCTTTCTTT. Drawing the rest from reference TRBV2 and TRBJ1-1, the complete variable domain is EPEVTQTPSHQVTQMGQEVILRCVPISNHLYFYWYRQILGQKVEFLVSFYNNEISEKSEIFDDQFSVERPDGSNFTLKIRSTKLEDSAMYFCASSDRADTEAFFGQGTRLTVV.

Only one count was recorded for this clone. The chain is built from TRBV15 and TRBJ2-1; D is possibly TRBD2 (6 bases). Germline V gene sequence: CDR1 LNHNV, CDR2 YYDKDF (reference sequence). This CDR3 has 12 amino acids. Trimming pared 4 bases from V and 9 bases from J, leaving 10 bases between. The DNA of the CDR3 is TGTGCCACCAGCACATTCGGGGGTGAGCAGTTCTTC. This gives the protein CATSTFGGEQFF.

As to this clone: Other DNA sequences of this sample code for an identical CDR3. The chain couples TRBV6-5 to TRBJ2-7; D perhaps matches TRBD2 (5 bases). Germline-derived CDR1 and CDR2 are MNHEY and SVGAGI. The CDR3 has 14 residues. The V gene lost 0 bases and the J gene lost 4 bases, with 10 bases spanning the gap. The CDR3 spells CASSYSSPGYEQYF. The CDR3 coding sequence is TGTGCCAGCAGTTACTCGTCCCCGGGGTACGAGCAGTACTTC.

V gene TRBV5-1 combines with J gene TRBJ2-7; TRBD2 is a possible D gene (6 bases). CDR3 length equals 15 residues. The germline V and J ends were trimmed by 3 bases and 1 base, with 14 bases remaining between them. Germline-derived CDR1 and CDR2 are SGHRS and YFSETQ. Here the CDR3 reads CASSSPGTASYEQYF. Written as DNA, the CDR3 is TGCGCCAGCAGCTCTCCCGGGACTGCATCCTACGAGCAGTACTTC.

The chain employs TRBV4-1 and TRBJ2-5; D is unresolved. Between the trimmed V and J ends, which lost 0 bases and 1 base, there was a span of 6 bases. This CDR3 comprises 14 residues. Germline CDR1 reads MGHRA; CDR2 reads YSYEKL. CDR3 sequence (DNA): TGCGCCAGCAGCCAAGACGATCTCCAAGAGACCCAGTACTTC. Its protein product is CASSQDDLQETQYF.

As for this clone: The same CDR3 arises from other DNA sequences in this sample as well. The V gene is TRBV27, the J gene TRBJ1-5; maybe TRBD1 (6 bases). The CDR3 loop spans 14 amino acids. V was pared by 6 bases and J by 3 bases, with 12 bases between. The germline CDR1 and CDR2 sequences are MNHEY and SMNVEV (reference sequence). CDR3: CASRPTGLNQPQHF. CDR3 nucleotides: TGTGCCAGCAGGCCGACAGGTCTCAATCAGCCCCAGCATTTT.

This chain joins TRBV4-1 and TRBJ2-3; 7 bases match TRBD2. After removal of 4 bases from V and 4 bases from J, the junction contained 8 bases not matched to a gene. This CDR3 comprises 15 residues. CDR1 and CDR2 from the germline V gene are MGHRA and YSYEKL. The CDR3 loop reads CASSLPRAGADTQYF. The CDR3 region has the DNA TGCGCCAGCAGCCTCCCACGGGCGGGGGCAGATACGCAGTATTTT.

V gene TRBV4-1 combines with J gene TRBJ2-1; 7 nucleotides line up with TRBD2. The CDR3 totals 14 residues. V shed 2 bases and J 8 bases; nucleotides not matched to a gene: 6. Germline V gene lookup returns CDR1 MGHRA and CDR2 YSYEKL. CDR3 sequence (DNA): TGCGCCAGCAGCCAAATTCGGGGGGTCTATGAGCAGTTCTTC. Protein sequence: CASSQIRGVYEQFF.

This chain joins TRBV30 and TRBJ2-7; 7 bases align to TRBD1. The V and J ends lost 3 bases and 4 bases, in that order; junction bases with no gene match: 12. This CDR3 has 15 residues. The V gene's germline CDR1 is GTSNPN and CDR2 SVGIG (reference sequence). The CDR3 sequence is CAWRDETGTYYEQYF. CDR3 bases: TGTGCCTGGAGAGATGAGACAGGGACCTATTACGAGCAGTACTTC.

The chain couples TRBV19 to TRBJ2-7, with 8 bases aligning to TRBD1. The CDR3 extends over 16 amino acids. Germline CDR1 LNHDA, CDR2 SQIVND (reference sequence). After removal of 5 bases from V and 0 bases from J, the junction contained 9 bases not matched to a gene. The CDR3 here is CASSPGQGLASYEQYF. The CDR3, as DNA: TGTGCCAGTAGTCCAGGACAGGGCCTGGCCTCCTACGAGCAGTACTTC.

The chain is built from TRBV4-1 and TRBJ1-1; D perhaps matches TRBD1 (5 bases). V shed 4 bases and J shed 0 bases, with 12 bases lying between them. CDR1 is MGHRA and CDR2 is YSYEKL in the germline V gene. The CDR3 runs 15 residues. The DNA for the CDR3 is TGCGCCAGCAGCCTAAGGGAGGGGATGAACACTGAAGCTTTCTTT. Amino acid sequence: CASSLREGMNTEAFF.

V usage is TRBV5-1 and J usage is TRBJ1-4, with TRBD1 identical over 8 bases. This CDR3 contains 15 residues. In germline, CDR1 is SGHRS, CDR2 YFSETQ. V lost 4 bases, J lost 8 bases, and 10 bases stayed unmatched. The CDR3 region is CASSVGQGGEEKLFF. Written as DNA, the CDR3 is TGCGCCAGCAGCGTCGGACAGGGAGGAGAAGAAAAACTGTTTTTT.